This T cell receptor (beta chain) is from a study of neurological immune-mediated disorders. Study-wide findings and caveats: Sharing of CDR3 amino acid sequences among expanded clones across subjects was absent, suggesting private repertoires in all groups. According to phylogenetic grouping, one related-CDR3 cluster, a possible signature, contained the repertoires of 18 of 34 multiple sclerosis patients.

The sorted libraries drew on 910,000 or so T cells that were CD4+ or CD8+. 5'RACE with 10-nucleotide random UMIs produced the cDNA. TCRdb fed the 5' RACE reads into MiXCR, producing one record per CDR3 protein. The profile shows tens of thousands of distinct CDR3 sequences, around 5.3% of them singletons. Turning to this clonotype: No antigen is known for it.

CDR1 is SGHNT and CDR2 is YYREEE in the germline V gene (reference sequence). The junction had 8 bases not matched to a gene; V was cut back by 4 bases and J by 3 bases. The CDR3 covers 15 residues. Input material: CD4+ T cells from blood. V and J are TRBV5-4 and TRBJ2-3; 7 bases are shared with TRBD1. The sequence was collected from a woman younger than 35 with multiple sclerosis. The CDR3 coding sequence is TGTGCCAGCAGCCCGGAACAGGGGAATACAGATACGCAGTATTTT. Its protein is CASSPEQGNTDTQYF. The entire variable domain, with the rest obtained from reference TRBV5-4 and TRBJ2-3, is as follows: ETGVTQSPTHLIKTRGQQVTLRCSSQSGHNTVSWYQQALGQGPQFIFQYYREEENGRGNFPPRFSGLQFPNYSSELNVNALELDDSALYLCASSPEQGNTDTQYFGPGTRLTVL.